Listed here is a single T cell receptor beta chain. This record belongs to a study of blood T cell repertoires in COVID-19. Study-wide context: The origin of the acute and convalescent COVID-19 samples was the United States, Italy and Spain. From T cells, B-cell-depleted T cells, or PBMCs came the material, which was cDNA or gDNA.

Authors' analysis steps: Reference gene primer amplification gave nucleated cell count estimates. Method: immunoSEQ multiplex PCR; TCRdb's copy keeps in-frame clones and lacks some. Clonal size and the V and J genes are those of that table, whereas D and trimming came from the DNA. The profile shows about 170,000 clones, about 86% of them singletons. V gave up 5 bases and J gave up 9 bases, with 14 bases separating them. Germline CDR1 and CDR2: SGHVS and FQNEAQ. CDR3 length: 14 residues. The sequence derives from a man in his forties or fifties with active or convalescent COVID-19. This chain links TRBV7-8 with TRBJ1-6; TRBD1 is a possible D gene (6 bases). Sequenced input: peripheral blood. CDR3 loop: CASSPWEGGSPLHF. The CDR3 DNA is TGTGCCAGCAGCCCTTGGGAGGGGGGTTCACCCCTCCACTTT.